These T cell receptor beta chains were read from a single sample in a study of blood T cell repertoires in COVID-19. Clones were sequenced by immunoSEQ multiplex PCR, and TCRdb holds only the in-frame ones, with some missing. Here the sample spans under 200,000 clones, nearly 85% being singletons. Sequenced: peripheral blood. Source of these receptors: a woman aged 25 to 39 with acute or convalescent COVID-19. The CDR3 runs from the conserved cysteine through the conserved F or W. The order of the fields is V gene, clone size, J gene, D gene, CDR3 DNA, CDR3 protein. A D gene is named only where the DNA matches it firmly. Size tells how often a clone was seen (once, few, many) or the class of an expanded clone, and some rows leave it out.

>TRBV29-1|NA|TRBJ2-7|NA
TGCAGCGTTGAGGATAGACAGAACTCCTACGAGCAGTACTTC
CSVEDRQNSYEQYF
>TRBV12-3/TRBV12-4|NA|TRBJ1-1|NA
TGTGCCAGCAGTTTTGACAGGAGTGAAGCTTTCTTT
CASSFDRSEAFF
>TRBV30|NA|TRBJ1-1|NA
TGTGCCTGGAGTGAAGGGAGCAGAGCTTTCTTT
CAWSEGSRAFF
>TRBV6-1|NA|TRBJ1-5|NA
TGTGCCAGCAGTGAAGCCTGGGCCCTCAATCAGCCCCAGCATTTT
CASSEAWALNQPQHF
>TRBV3-1/TRBV3-2|NA|TRBJ2-7|TRBD1
TGTGCCAGCAGCCATGCCGGGCCGGGACAGGTCAACTTC
CASSHAGPGQVNF
>TRBV30|NA|TRBJ1-4|TRBD1
TGTGCCTGGAGTACCGGACAGGGGCTTAATGAAAAACTGTTTTTT
CAWSTGQGLNEKLFF
>TRBV29-1|NA|TRBJ1-1|TRBD1
TGCAGCGTTCAAATGGGGACAGATCAAGGTGAAGCTTTCTTT
CSVQMGTDQGEAFF
>TRBV2|NA|TRBJ2-1|NA
TGTGCCAGCAGTCCGAACTTCTACAATGAGCAGTTCTTC
CASSPNFYNEQFF
>TRBV9|NA|TRBJ2-1|NA
TGTGCCAGCAGCGTAGAGGGGGGGCCAAGGAATGAGCAGTTCTTC
CASSVEGGPRNEQFF
>TRBV2|NA|TRBJ2-7|TRBD2
TGTGCCAGCAGTGAAGTTATGATAGCGGGATCTGGCTACGAGCAGTACTTC
CASSEVMIAGSGYEQYF
>TRBV9|NA|TRBJ2-7|NA
TGTGCCAGCAGCCCTGCGAGTTCCTACGAGCAGTACTTC
CASSPASSYEQYF
>TRBV10-3|NA|TRBJ1-1|TRBD1
TGTGCCATCCGCAAAGGGACAGGAACGAGGGGAACTGAAGCTTTCTTT
CAIRKGTGTRGTEAFF
>TRBV10-3|NA|TRBJ2-3|NA
TGTGCCATCAGTGACGGGGAAACGCAGTATTTT
CAISDGETQYF
>TRBV27|NA|TRBJ1-5|TRBD1
TGTGCCAGCAGTCCTAGGGGACAGATCTATCAGCCCCAGCATTTT
CASSPRGQIYQPQHF
>TRBV6-6|NA|TRBJ1-5|NA
TGTGCCAGCGGGAGGGGTAGGGGTCAGCCCCAGCATTTT
CASGRGRGQPQHF
>TRBV28|NA|TRBJ2-1|TRBD2
TGTGCCAGCAGCACTAGCGTGGGTGAGCAGTTCTTC
CASSTSVGEQFF
>TRBV19|NA|TRBJ1-5|NA
TGTGCCAGTAGTATAGGGCGCAGGTTCAATCAGCCCCAGCATTTT
CASSIGRRFNQPQHF
>TRBV30|NA|TRBJ1-4|NA
TGTGCCTGGAGTGCCGACAGGAGGCAAAAACTGTTTTTT
CAWSADRRQKLFF
>TRBV5-1|NA|TRBJ2-7|NA
TGCGCCAGCAGCTTGGTACGGGGGGCCCCATACGAGCAGTACTTC
CASSLVRGAPYEQYF
>TRBV5-4|few|TRBJ2-5|NA
TGTGCCAGCAGCTTGTCGGCTAGCGAGGGCCAAGAGACCCAGTACTTC
CASSLSASEGQETQYF
>TRBV29-1|NA|TRBJ2-1|NA
TGCAGCGTTGGGGACTCGCCCTCAAGGGATGAGCAGTTCTTC
CSVGDSPSRDEQFF
>TRBV5-6|NA|TRBJ1-1|NA
TGTGCCAGCAGCTTGGCCCTCCTCCTAAAGGGAGGGACTGAAGCTTTCTTT
CASSLALLLKGGTEAFF
>TRBV5-4|NA|TRBJ1-1|TRBD1
TGTGCCAGCAGCATAAACAGGGGGCTGGGTGGCACTGAAGCTTTCTTT
CASSINRGLGGTEAFF
>TRBV19|once|TRBJ1-5|NA
TGTGCCAGTAGGAAAGGGGGTAGCAATCAGCCCCAGCATTTT
CASRKGGSNQPQHF
>TRBV11-3|NA|TRBJ2-2|NA
TGTGCCAGCAGCTTAGCTAGTAACACCGGGGAGCTGTTTTTT
CASSLASNTGELFF
>TRBV11-2|NA|TRBJ2-1|NA
TGTGCCAGCAGCCTCCCAGGGGCCTACTACAATGAGCAGTTCTTC
CASSLPGAYYNEQFF
>TRBV29-1|NA|TRBJ1-2|NA
TGCAGCGTTGACGGGGGTCGGGGCTACACCTTC
CSVDGGRGYTF
>TRBV27|NA|TRBJ2-1|TRBD2
TGTGCCAGCAGTTTACGACTAGCGGGTGAGCAGTTCTTC
CASSLRLAGEQFF
>TRBV2|once|TRBJ1-2|NA
TGTGCCAGCAGTGGAAGCTTCCCGGAGGGTGGCTACACCTTC
CASSGSFPEGGYTF
>TRBV5-4|NA|TRBJ1-2|TRBD1
TGTGCCAGCAGCCCCGGGACAGGGCGGCCTAACTATGGCTACACCTTC
CASSPGTGRPNYGYTF
>TRBV3-1/TRBV3-2|NA|TRBJ1-3|NA
TGTGCCAGCAGTCCCGACTACTCTGGAAACACCATATATTTT
CASSPDYSGNTIYF
>TRBV28|NA|TRBJ2-2|TRBD1
TGTGCCAGCAGTCTCGCCAGGGGGAGCACCGGGGAGCTGTTTTTT
CASSLARGSTGELFF
>TRBV28|NA|TRBJ1-2|NA
TGTGCCAGCAGTTTAGCCCGGACAGTTAACTATGGCTACACCTTC
CASSLARTVNYGYTF
>TRBV4-2|NA|TRBJ1-4|NA
TGTGCCAGCAGCCAAGATGTCGGGGGGGAACTGTTTTTT
CASSQDVGGELFF
>TRBV5-5|NA|TRBJ2-4|NA
TGTGCCAGCAGCTTGTCAGGACTAGCCAAAAACATTCAGTACTTC
CASSLSGLAKNIQYF
>TRBV7-2|NA|TRBJ2-7|TRBD2
TGTGCCAGCAGCTTAACGGTCTGGCTAGCGGGAGAGGTCGAGCAGTACTTC
CASSLTVWLAGEVEQYF
>TRBV5-1|NA|TRBJ2-1|NA
TGCGCCAGCAGCTTGTACGGGAGTAATGAGCAGTTCTTC
CASSLYGSNEQFF
>TRBV28|NA|TRBJ1-4|NA
TGTGCCAGCAGTTTCGGGGGGGCAGGGGAAAAACTGTTTTTT
CASSFGGAGEKLFF
>TRBV3-1/TRBV3-2|NA|TRBJ2-1|NA
TGTGCCAGCAGCCAATTTTGCGAGACAGTCTACAATGAGCAGTTCTTC
CASSQFCETVYNEQFF
>TRBV28|NA|TRBJ2-7|TRBD2
TGTGCCAGCAGACAAGCGGGGGTCTCCTACGAGCAGTACTTC
CASRQAGVSYEQYF
>TRBV7-9|once|TRBJ1-4|TRBD1
TGTGCCAGCAGCCCGGGACAGGGGATTGAAAAACTGTTTTTT
CASSPGQGIEKLFF
>TRBV7-2|NA|TRBJ1-2|NA
TGTGCCAGCAGCTCATATCCACGGAGCAGAGGCTATGGCTACACCTTC
CASSSYPRSRGYGYTF
>TRBV28|once|TRBJ2-7|TRBD1
TGTGCCAGCAGACCCGGACAGGGGGGTACCGAGCAGTACTTC
CASRPGQGGTEQYF
>TRBV9|NA|TRBJ1-5|NA
TGTGCCAGCAGCTTGACAGGTGATAGCAATCAGCCCCAGCATTTT
CASSLTGDSNQPQHF
>TRBV6-2/TRBV6-3|NA|TRBJ2-2|TRBD2
TGTGCCAGCAGTAGCCGGGGACTAGCGGGAGGCGGGGAGCTGTTTTTT
CASSSRGLAGGGELFF
>TRBV2|NA|TRBJ1-6|TRBD1
TGTGCCATACGACAGGGGCCTTCACCCCTCCACTTT
CAIRQGPSPLHF
>TRBV14|NA|TRBJ2-7|TRBD1
TGTGCCAGCAGCCAAGCTTCGGACAGGACCTACGAGCAGTACTTC
CASSQASDRTYEQYF
>TRBV2|few|TRBJ2-7|NA
TGTGCCAGCAGTGAATGGATGGGCGGGGACTCCTACGAGCAGTACTTC
CASSEWMGGDSYEQYF
>TRBV7-9|NA|TRBJ2-7|TRBD1
TGTGCCAGCAGCTTTACTACCGGGACAGGTGGTCACGAGCAGTACTTC
CASSFTTGTGGHEQYF